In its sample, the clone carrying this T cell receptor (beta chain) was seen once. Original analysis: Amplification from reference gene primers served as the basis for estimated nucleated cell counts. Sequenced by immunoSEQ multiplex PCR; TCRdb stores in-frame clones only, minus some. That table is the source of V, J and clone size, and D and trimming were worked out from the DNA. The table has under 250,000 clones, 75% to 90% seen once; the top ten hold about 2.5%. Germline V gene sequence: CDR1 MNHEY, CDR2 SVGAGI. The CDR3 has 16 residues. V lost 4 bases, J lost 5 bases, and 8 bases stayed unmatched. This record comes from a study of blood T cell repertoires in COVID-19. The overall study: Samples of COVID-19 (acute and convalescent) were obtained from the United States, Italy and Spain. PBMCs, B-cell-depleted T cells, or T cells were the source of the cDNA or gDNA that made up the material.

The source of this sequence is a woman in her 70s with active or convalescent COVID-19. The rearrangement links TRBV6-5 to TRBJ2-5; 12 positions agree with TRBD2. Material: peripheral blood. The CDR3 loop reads CASSFGLAGPGETQYF. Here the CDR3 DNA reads TGTGCCAGCAGTTTTGGACTAGCGGGGCCCGGGGAGACCCAGTACTTC.